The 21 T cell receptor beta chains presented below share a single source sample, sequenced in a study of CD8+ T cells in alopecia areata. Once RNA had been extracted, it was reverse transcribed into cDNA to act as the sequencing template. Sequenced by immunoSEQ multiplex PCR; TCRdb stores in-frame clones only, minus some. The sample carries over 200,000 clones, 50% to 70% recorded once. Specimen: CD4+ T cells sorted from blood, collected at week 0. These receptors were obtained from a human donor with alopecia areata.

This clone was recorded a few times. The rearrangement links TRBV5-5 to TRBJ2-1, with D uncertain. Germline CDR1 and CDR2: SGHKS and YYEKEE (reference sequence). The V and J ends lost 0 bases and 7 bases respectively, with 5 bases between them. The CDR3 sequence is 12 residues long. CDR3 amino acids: CASSLAWNEQFF. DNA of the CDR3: TGTGCCAGCAGCTTGGCCTGGAATGAGCAGTTCTTC.

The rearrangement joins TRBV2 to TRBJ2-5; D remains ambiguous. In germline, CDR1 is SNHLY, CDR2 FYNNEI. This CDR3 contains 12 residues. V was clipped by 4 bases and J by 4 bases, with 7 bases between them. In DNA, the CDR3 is TGTGCCAGCAGTGTAGTGGGAGAGACCCAGTACTTC. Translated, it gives CASSVVGETQYF.

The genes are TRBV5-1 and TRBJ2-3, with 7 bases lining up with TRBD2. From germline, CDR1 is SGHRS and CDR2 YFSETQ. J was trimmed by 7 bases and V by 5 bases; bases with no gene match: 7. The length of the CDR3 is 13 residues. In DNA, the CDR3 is TGCGCCAGCAGAGGGACTACCGAGAATACGCAGTATTTT. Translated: CASRGTTENTQYF.

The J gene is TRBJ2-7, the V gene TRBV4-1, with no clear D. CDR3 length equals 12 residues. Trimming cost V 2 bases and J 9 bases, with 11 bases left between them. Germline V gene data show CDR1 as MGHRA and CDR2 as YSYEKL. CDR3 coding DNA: TGCGCCAGCAGCCAAATTGCTTCGGTGCAGTACTTC. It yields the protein CASSQIASVQYF.

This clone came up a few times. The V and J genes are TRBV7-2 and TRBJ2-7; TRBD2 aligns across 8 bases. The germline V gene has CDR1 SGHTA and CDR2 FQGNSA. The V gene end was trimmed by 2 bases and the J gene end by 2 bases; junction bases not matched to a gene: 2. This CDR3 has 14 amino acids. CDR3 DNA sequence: TGTGCCAGCAGCTTAACTAGCGGAACCTACGAGCAGTACTTC. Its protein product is CASSLTSGTYEQYF.

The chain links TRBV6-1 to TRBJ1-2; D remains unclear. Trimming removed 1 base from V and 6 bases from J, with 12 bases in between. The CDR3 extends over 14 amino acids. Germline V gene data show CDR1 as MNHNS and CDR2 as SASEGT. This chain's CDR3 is CASSEEWVGDGYTF. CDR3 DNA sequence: TGTGCCAGCAGTGAAGAATGGGTCGGGGATGGCTACACCTTC.

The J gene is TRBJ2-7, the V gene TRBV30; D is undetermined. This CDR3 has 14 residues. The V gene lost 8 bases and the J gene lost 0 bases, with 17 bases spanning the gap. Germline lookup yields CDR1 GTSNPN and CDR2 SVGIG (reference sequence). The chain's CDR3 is CALKSKFLSYEQYF. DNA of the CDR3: TGTGCCCTGAAGTCTAAGTTCCTCTCCTACGAGCAGTACTTC.

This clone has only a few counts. CDR3 coding DNA: TGTGCCAGCAGGTCGGGACAGGGTTCCTACAATGAGCAGTTCTTC. It specifies CASRSGQGSYNEQFF. J is TRBJ2-1 and V is TRBV7-2, with 9 nucleotides matching TRBD1. The V and J ends lost 6 bases and 1 base, in that order; junction bases with no gene match: 4. This CDR3 is built from 15 residues. CDR1 is SGHTA, CDR2 FQGNSA, per germline.

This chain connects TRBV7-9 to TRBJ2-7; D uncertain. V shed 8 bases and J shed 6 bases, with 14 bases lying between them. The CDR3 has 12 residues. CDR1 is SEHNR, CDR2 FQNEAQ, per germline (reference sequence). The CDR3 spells CASSPLAFEQYF. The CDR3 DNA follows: TGTGCCAGCTCCCCGCTTGCTTTCGAGCAGTACTTC.

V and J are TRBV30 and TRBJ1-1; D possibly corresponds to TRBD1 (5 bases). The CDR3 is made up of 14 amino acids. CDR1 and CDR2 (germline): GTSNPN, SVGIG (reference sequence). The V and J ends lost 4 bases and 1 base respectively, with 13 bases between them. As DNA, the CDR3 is TGTGCCTGGATCCCGGGACTGTCGAACACTGAAGCTTTCTTT. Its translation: CAWIPGLSNTEAFF.

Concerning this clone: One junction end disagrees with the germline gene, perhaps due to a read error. The chain's CDR3 is CASKGPGATNTQYF. The DNA for the CDR3 is TGTGCCAGCAAAGGTCCGGGTGCCACAAATACGCAGTATTTT. The chain carries TRBV30 and TRBJ2-3; D remains unclear. The germline CDR1 and CDR2 sequences are GTSNPN and SVGIG (reference sequence). CDR3 length: 14 residues.

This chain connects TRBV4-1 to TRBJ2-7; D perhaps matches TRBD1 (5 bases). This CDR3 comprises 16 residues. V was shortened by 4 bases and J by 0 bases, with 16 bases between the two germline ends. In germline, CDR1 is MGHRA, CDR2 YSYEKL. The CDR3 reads CASSPLGHLSSYEQYF. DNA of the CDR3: TGCGCCAGCAGCCCGTTAGGACACCTAAGCTCCTACGAGCAGTACTTC.

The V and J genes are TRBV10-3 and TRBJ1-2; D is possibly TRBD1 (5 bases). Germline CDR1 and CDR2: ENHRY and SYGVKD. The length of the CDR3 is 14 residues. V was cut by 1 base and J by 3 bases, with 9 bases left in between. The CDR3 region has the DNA TGTGCCATCAGTGAGTTGTCGGGGGACTATGGCTACACCTTC. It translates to CAISELSGDYGYTF.

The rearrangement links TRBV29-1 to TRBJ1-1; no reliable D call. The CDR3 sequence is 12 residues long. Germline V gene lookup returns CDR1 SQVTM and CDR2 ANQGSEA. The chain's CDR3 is CSTQHLNTEAFF. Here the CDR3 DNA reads TGCTCTACCCAGCATTTGAACACTGAAGCTTTCTTT.

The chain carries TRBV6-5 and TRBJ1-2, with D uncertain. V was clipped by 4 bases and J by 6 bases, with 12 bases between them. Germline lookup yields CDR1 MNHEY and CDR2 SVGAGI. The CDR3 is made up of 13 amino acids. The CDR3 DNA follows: TGTGCCAGCAGTTCCCGGGTTCGGCATGGCTACACCTTC. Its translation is CASSSRVRHGYTF.

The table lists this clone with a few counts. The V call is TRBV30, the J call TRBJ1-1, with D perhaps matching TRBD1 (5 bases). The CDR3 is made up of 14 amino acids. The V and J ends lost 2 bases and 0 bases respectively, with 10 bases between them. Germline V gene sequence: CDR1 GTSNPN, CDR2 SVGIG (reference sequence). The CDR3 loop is CAWSKDSLNTEAFF. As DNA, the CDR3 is TGTGCCTGGAGTAAAGACAGTTTGAACACTGAAGCTTTCTTT.

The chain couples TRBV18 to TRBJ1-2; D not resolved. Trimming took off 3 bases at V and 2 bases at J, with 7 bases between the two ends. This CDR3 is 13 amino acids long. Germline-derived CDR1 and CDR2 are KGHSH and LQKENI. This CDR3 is CASSPKGNYGYTF. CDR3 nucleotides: TGTGCCAGCTCACCCAAGGGAAACTATGGCTACACCTTC.

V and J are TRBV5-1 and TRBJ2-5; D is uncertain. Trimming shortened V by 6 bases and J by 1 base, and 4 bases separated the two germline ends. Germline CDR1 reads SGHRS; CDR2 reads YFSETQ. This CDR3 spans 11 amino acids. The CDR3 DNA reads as TGCGCCAGCACGACCCAAGAGACCCAGTACTTC. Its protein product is CASTTQETQYF.

In nucleotides, the CDR3 is TGCGCCAGCAGCTCGGGACACACGAGCTCCTACGAGCAGTACTTC. Its translation is CASSSGHTSSYEQYF. The chain links TRBV5-1 to TRBJ2-7, with D maybe TRBD1 (6 bases). This CDR3 has 15 residues. The germline V and J ends were trimmed by 3 bases and 0 bases, with 13 bases remaining between them. The germline V gene has CDR1 SGHRS and CDR2 YFSETQ. The whole variable domain, remainder taken from reference TRBV5-1 and TRBJ2-7, is KAGVTQTPRYLIKTRGQQVTLSCSPISGHRSVSWYQQTPGQGLQFLFEYFSETQRNKGNFPGRFSGRQFSNSRSEMNVSTLELGDSALYLCASSSGHTSSYEQYFGPGTRLTVT.

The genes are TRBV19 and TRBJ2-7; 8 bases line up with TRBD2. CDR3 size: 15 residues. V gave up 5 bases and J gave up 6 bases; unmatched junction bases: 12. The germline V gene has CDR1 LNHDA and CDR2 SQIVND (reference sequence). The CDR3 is CASSALAGGGSEQYF. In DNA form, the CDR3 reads TGTGCCAGTAGTGCCCTAGCGGGCGGAGGGAGCGAGCAGTACTTC.

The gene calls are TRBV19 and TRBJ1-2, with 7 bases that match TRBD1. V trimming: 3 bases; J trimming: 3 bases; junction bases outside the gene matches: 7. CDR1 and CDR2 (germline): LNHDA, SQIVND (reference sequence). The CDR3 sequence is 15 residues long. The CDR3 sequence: CASSMGTDSYYGYTF. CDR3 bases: TGTGCCAGTAGTATGGGGACAGACTCGTACTATGGCTACACCTTC.